Presented here are 25 T cell receptor beta chains from one specimen sequenced in a study of human T cells and chemical hapten exposure. TCRdb called the 5' RACE reads again in MiXCR, with one record for every CDR3 protein. The profile shows 81,000 or so distinct CDR3 sequences, 6% to 8.5% of them singletons. Someone pulled total RNA out of unfractionated whole blood. These receptors were collected from a male donor in good health.

At least ten counts were recorded for this clonotype. The chain carries TRBV12-3 or TRBV12-4 and TRBJ2-3; a weak D match, TRBD2 (6 bases). The CDR3 length is 16 residues. Trimming stripped 4 bases from V and 0 bases from J, with 14 bases between. The CDR3 bases are TGTGCCAGCAGTTACCCGGGGAGGATTAGCACAGATACGCAGTATTTT. Protein product: CASSYPGRISTDTQYF.

This clonotype showed up just a few times. The chain joins TRBV5-6 to TRBJ2-1; 9 bases fit TRBD1. The germline gives CDR1 SGHDT, CDR2 YYEEEE. This CDR3 has 15 residues. Trimming took 5 bases from V and 9 from J; bases not matched to a gene: 12. CDR3 nucleotides: TGTGCCAGCAGGTCACCGGGACAGGGCCGGGGTGAGCAGTTCTTC. Its protein is CASRSPGQGRGEQFF.

This clonotype occurred a few times. The chain links TRBV6-6 to TRBJ2-5; the D is unclear. Germline loops: CDR1 MNHNY, CDR2 SVGAGI (reference sequence). The CDR3 extends over 13 amino acids. Trimming removed 6 bases from V and 3 bases from J, with 11 bases in between. CDR3 sequence: CASSLGPKETQYF. The CDR3 region has the DNA TGTGCCAGCAGCCTTGGTCCGAAAGAGACCCAGTACTTC.

The rearrangement links TRBV3-1 to TRBJ2-1, with 14 bases lining up with TRBD2. This CDR3 has 19 residues. Germline V gene lookup returns CDR1 LGHDT and CDR2 YNNKEL (reference sequence). V lost 0 bases and J lost 8; bases outside the gene matches: 12. DNA of the CDR3: TGTGCCAGCAGCCAAGAGGGACTAGCGGGAGAAATGCCTTTTGATGAGCAGTTCTTC. It codes for CASSQEGLAGEMPFDEQFF.

The chain has TRBV6-5 and TRBJ2-3; 9 nucleotides align to TRBD2. J was trimmed by 0 bases and V by 4 bases; bases with no gene match: 2. The germline V gene has CDR1 MNHEY and CDR2 SVGAGI. This CDR3 comprises 15 residues. CDR3 sequence: CASSWRGGSTDTQYF. CDR3 bases: TGTGCCAGCAGTTGGCGGGGGGGAAGCACAGATACGCAGTATTTT.

This clonotype was seen a few times. The rearrangement uses TRBV29-1 and TRBJ2-7; TRBD1 is a possible D gene (6 bases). Germline CDR1 SQVTM, CDR2 ANQGSEA. The CDR3 has 12 residues. V shed 4 bases and J shed 2 bases, with 9 bases lying between them. The CDR3: CSVGGGAYEQYF. The CDR3, as DNA: TGCAGCGTTGGAGGGGGAGCCTACGAGCAGTACTTC.

This clonotype was counted at least ten times. The chain is built from TRBV25-1 and TRBJ2-5; 10 bases fit TRBD2. The CDR3 totals 15 residues. V lost 5 bases and J lost 1; bases outside the gene matches: 4. Germline lookup yields CDR1 MGHDK and CDR2 SYGVNS. The CDR3 DNA is TGTGCCAGCAGTCTTCGACTAGCGGGCCAAGAGACCCAGTACTTC. Residues: CASSLRLAGQETQYF.

In its sample, this clonotype was seen a few times. The chain couples TRBV4-1 to TRBJ2-2, with 10 bases matching TRBD2. The germline V gene encodes CDR1 MGHRA and CDR2 YSYEKL. V was clipped by 4 bases and J by 3 bases; unmatched bases: 11. This CDR3 spans 18 amino acids. In nucleotides, the CDR3 is TGCGCCAGCAGCCTCCGTTTAGCGGGAGGCGGTGACACCGGGGAGCTGTTTTTT. Translation: CASSLRLAGGGDTGELFF.

The table lists this clonotype with many counts. The rearrangement uses TRBV20-1 and TRBJ2-7; perhaps TRBD1 as D (5 bases). CDR1 and CDR2 from the germline V gene are DFQATT and SNEGSKA (reference sequence). Trimming pared 3 bases from V and 2 bases from J, leaving 11 bases between. This CDR3 contains 13 residues. The CDR3 is CSASQGRPYEQYF. CDR3 sequence (DNA): TGCAGTGCTAGTCAGGGCAGACCCTACGAGCAGTACTTC.

In DNA form, the CDR3 reads TGTGCCAGCAGTTTAGCCATCTCCTACGAGCAGTACTTC. This gives the protein CASSLAISYEQYF. V usage is TRBV12-3 or TRBV12-4 and J usage is TRBJ2-7; D remains ambiguous. V was clipped by 0 bases and J by 0 bases, with 3 bases between them. The CDR3 extends over 13 amino acids.

J is TRBJ1-6 and V is TRBV14; no firm D call. The germline V and J ends were trimmed by 4 bases and 6 bases, with 7 bases remaining between them. The CDR3 runs to 13 residues. Germline CDR1 is SGHDN and CDR2 is FVKESK. The CDR3 region has the DNA TGTGCCAGCAGCCCAACAGCTAATTCACCCCTCCACTTT. It codes for CASSPTANSPLHF.

This clonotype appeared a few times. The chain carries TRBV5-5 and TRBJ2-1, with a tentative D call TRBD2 (5 bases). Trimming cost V 6 bases and J 16 bases, with 23 bases left between them. This CDR3 has 13 residues. Germline V CDR1 and CDR2: SGHKS, YYEKEE (reference sequence). CDR3 amino acids: CASTTARELYPFF. In nucleotides, the CDR3 is TGTGCCAGCACCACTGCCCGGGAACTCTATCCTTTCTTC. The entire variable domain, with the rest obtained from reference TRBV5-5 and TRBJ2-1, is as follows: DAGVTQSPTHLIKTRGQQVTLRCSPISGHKSVSWYQQVLGQGPQFIFQYYEKEERGRGNFPDRFSARQFPNYSSELNVNALLLGDSALYLCASTTARELYPFFGPGTRLTVL.

The genes are TRBV7-9 and TRBJ2-3; unclear D gene. CDR1 is SEHNR, CDR2 FQNEAQ, per germline (reference sequence). Trimming removed 4 bases at V and 1 base at J, with 15 bases between. The CDR3 covers 16 residues. This chain's CDR3 is CASSSLTDFGTDTQYF. DNA for the CDR3: TGTGCCAGCAGCTCCCTTACGGATTTCGGCACAGATACGCAGTATTTT.

The CDR3 DNA follows: TGTGCCAGCAGCACCCGACAGGGGGCGACCGAGCAGTACTTC. It yields the protein CASSTRQGATEQYF. The chain carries TRBV7-2 and TRBJ2-7; 10 nucleotides line up with TRBD1. V was pared by 5 bases and J by 6 bases, with 7 bases of the junction left unmatched. This CDR3 has 14 residues. Germline V lookup: CDR1 SGHTA, CDR2 FQGNSA.

This clonotype was seen repeatedly, ten times or more. This rearrangement joins TRBV20-1 to TRBJ2-7, with 7 bases fitting TRBD1. Germline CDR1 reads DFQATT; CDR2 reads SNEGSKA (reference sequence). Losses at the gene ends were 1 base for V and 0 bases for J; bases not matched to a gene: 12. The CDR3 length is 17 residues. The CDR3 DNA reads TGCAGTGCTAGAGGTAACTTAGGGACAGAGAGCTCCTACGAGCAGTACTTC. It yields the protein CSARGNLGTESSYEQYF.

Many counts were recorded for this clonotype. The rearrangement joins TRBV6-6 to TRBJ1-1; TRBD1 aligns across 11 bases. V was clipped by 5 bases and J by 5 bases; unmatched bases: 10. This CDR3 spans 16 amino acids. Germline V gene data show CDR1 as MNHNY and CDR2 as SVGAGI (reference sequence). CDR3 in amino acids: CASSTSGTGGRTEAFF. For the CDR3, the DNA is TGTGCCAGCAGTACCTCCGGGACAGGGGGTAGGACTGAAGCTTTCTTT.

This clonotype has a count of ten or more. The chain uses TRBV7-2 and TRBJ2-1; the match to TRBD2 covers 8 bases. CDR1 is SGHTA and CDR2 is FQGNSA in the germline V gene. With V trimmed by 7 bases and J by 6 bases, 8 bases remained unmatched. The CDR3 covers 14 residues. This CDR3 reads CASTPDLAGNEQFF. The CDR3 DNA sequence: TGTGCCAGCACCCCAGACCTAGCGGGCAATGAGCAGTTCTTC.

This clonotype was detected ten times or more. CDR3 sequence reads: CASSGTNPTADTQYF. In DNA form, the CDR3 reads TGCGCCAGCAGCGGGACTAACCCTACCGCAGATACGCAGTATTTT. This chain joins TRBV5-1 and TRBJ2-3, with 7 bases identical to TRBD2. Germline values: CDR1 SGHRS, CDR2 YFSETQ. The ends lost 4 bases at V and 4 bases at J; junction bases unmatched: 9. The CDR3 is made up of 15 amino acids. Drawing the rest from reference TRBV5-1 and TRBJ2-3, the complete variable domain is KAGVTQTPRYLIKTRGQQVTLSCSPISGHRSVSWYQQTPGQGLQFLFEYFSETQRNKGNFPGRFSGRQFSNSRSEMNVSTLELGDSALYLCASSGTNPTADTQYFGPGTRLTVL.

This clonotype was detected once. A read error may be the cause here, since a much bigger clone is one base away. This chain uses TRBV9 with TRBJ2-7; 9 nucleotides match TRBD1. Trimming removed 4 bases from V and 5 bases from J; junction bases left unmatched: 7. The CDR3 has 14 amino acids. Germline V gene data show CDR1 as SGDLS and CDR2 as YYNGEE. The CDR3 nucleotides read TGTGCCAGCAGCCCGGGACAGGGTGACCACGAGCAGTACTTC. Translated, it gives CASSPGQGDHEQYF.

The chain recombines TRBV29-1 with TRBJ2-1; 12 positions match TRBD2. The J segment lost 9 bases and the V segment lost 6 bases, leaving 18 bases of the junction unmatched. Germline assignment: CDR1 SQVTM and CDR2 ANQGSEA. The CDR3 sequence is 17 residues long. The CDR3 here is CSVDDLQLAGGLPEQFF. Here the CDR3 DNA reads TGCAGCGTGGACGACCTACAACTAGCGGGAGGATTACCTGAGCAGTTCTTC.

Many counts were recorded for this clonotype. J is TRBJ2-5 and V is TRBV18, with D perhaps matching TRBD1 or TRBD2 (5 bases each). Germline CDR1 and CDR2: KGHSH and LQKENI. V was trimmed by 0 bases and J by 4 bases, leaving 9 bases between them. CDR3 length: 14 amino acids. The CDR3 DNA follows: TGTGCCAGCTCACCACCGGGGGTCCGAGAGACCCAGTACTTC. Amino acid sequence: CASSPPGVRETQYF.

V gene TRBV5-1 combines with J gene TRBJ1-1, with D tentatively TRBD1 (6 bases). Germline assignment: CDR1 SGHRS and CDR2 YFSETQ. The ends were cut back, 1 base at V and 6 bases at J, with 13 bases in the middle. The CDR3 is 14 residues long. The CDR3 region is CASSLSQGSAEAFF. The DNA for the CDR3 is TGCGCCAGCAGCTTGAGTCAGGGGAGCGCTGAAGCTTTCTTT. Combining the CDR3 with reference TRBV5-1 and TRBJ1-1 gives the whole variable domain KAGVTQTPRYLIKTRGQQVTLSCSPISGHRSVSWYQQTPGQGLQFLFEYFSETQRNKGNFPGRFSGRQFSNSRSEMNVSTLELGDSALYLCASSLSQGSAEAFFGQGTRLTVV.

In this sample, this clonotype turned up many times. The chain joins TRBV27 to TRBJ1-5; 7 bases map to TRBD1. CDR3 length: 14 residues. Germline loops: CDR1 MNHEY, CDR2 SMNVEV (reference sequence). The trim removed 3 bases at V and 6 bases at J, leaving 5 bases unmatched. CDR3 residues: CASSFNRGGQPQHF. The CDR3, as DNA: TGTGCCAGCAGTTTTAACAGGGGCGGTCAGCCCCAGCATTTT.

This clonotype was detected many times. The chain links TRBV20-1 to TRBJ2-5, with TRBD1 identical over 8 bases. V shed 4 bases, J shed 5 bases, and the junction held 9 bases outside the gene matches. The germline CDR1 and CDR2 sequences are DFQATT and SNEGSKA (reference sequence). The CDR3 sequence is 14 residues long. The CDR3 bases are TGCAGTGCTATGAGAGGAACAGGGGGTGAGACCCAGTACTTC. Translated: CSAMRGTGGETQYF.

This clonotype has only a few counts. V and J are TRBV14 and TRBJ2-3; D is possibly TRBD1 (6 bases). Trimming stripped 1 base from V and 0 bases from J, with 11 bases between. Germline V lookup: CDR1 SGHDN, CDR2 FVKESK. This CDR3 region has 16 residues. The CDR3 is CASSQVGGISTDTQYF. The DNA of the CDR3 is TGTGCCAGCAGCCAAGTAGGGGGAATTAGCACAGATACGCAGTATTTT.